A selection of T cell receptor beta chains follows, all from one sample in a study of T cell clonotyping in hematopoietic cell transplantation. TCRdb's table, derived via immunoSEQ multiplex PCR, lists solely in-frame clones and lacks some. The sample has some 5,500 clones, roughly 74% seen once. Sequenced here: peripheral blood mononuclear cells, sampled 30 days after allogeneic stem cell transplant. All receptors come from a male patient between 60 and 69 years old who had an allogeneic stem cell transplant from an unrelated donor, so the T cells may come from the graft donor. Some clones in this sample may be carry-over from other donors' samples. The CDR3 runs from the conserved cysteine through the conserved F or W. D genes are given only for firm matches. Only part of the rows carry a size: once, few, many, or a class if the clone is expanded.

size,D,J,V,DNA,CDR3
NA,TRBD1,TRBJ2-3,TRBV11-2,TGTGCCAGCGGGACAGGGGAGGGTACGCAGTATTTT,CASGTGEGTQYF
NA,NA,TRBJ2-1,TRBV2,TGTGCCAGCAGCTCCAGACTACCCTACAATGAGCAGTTCTTC,CASSSRLPYNEQFF
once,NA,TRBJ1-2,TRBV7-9,TGTGCCAGCGCCCAACAGGGTCGGGAGTACTATGGCTACACCTTC,CASAQQGREYYGYTF
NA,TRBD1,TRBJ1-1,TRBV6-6,TGTGCCAGCAGTTTTCCGGGACAGGGAAACACTGAAGCTTTCTTT,CASSFPGQGNTEAFF
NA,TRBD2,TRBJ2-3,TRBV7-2,TGTGCCAGCAGCTTCAGCGGGGGGGCACGGACAGATACGCAGTATTTT,CASSFSGGARTDTQYF
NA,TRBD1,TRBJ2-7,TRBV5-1,TGCGCCAGCAGCGAGGACAGGCCCTACGAGCAGTACTTC,CASSEDRPYEQYF
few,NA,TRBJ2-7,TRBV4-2,TGTGCCAGCAGCCAAGGTGTCACTCCCGCCTACGAGCAGTACTTC,CASSQGVTPAYEQYF
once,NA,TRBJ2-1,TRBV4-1,TGCGCCAGCAGCCTCCACCGGACAGATGAGCAGTTCTTC,CASSLHRTDEQFF
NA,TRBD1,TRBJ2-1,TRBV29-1,TGCAGCGTTGGTGGGACAGGGGCCAGAAATGAGCAGTTCTTC,CSVGGTGARNEQFF
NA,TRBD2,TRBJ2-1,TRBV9,TGTGCCAGCAGCGTTTTAGCGGGGTTCGACAATGAGCAGTTCTTC,CASSVLAGFDNEQFF
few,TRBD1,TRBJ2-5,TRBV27,TGTGCCAGCAGTTTAAGGTGGGACAGTCAAGAGACCCAGTACTTC,CASSLRWDSQETQYF
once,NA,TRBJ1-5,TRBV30,TGTGCCTGGAGTGAGCTGCTAAATCAGCCCCAGCATTTT,CAWSELLNQPQHF
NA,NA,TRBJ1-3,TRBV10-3,TGTGCCATCACAAACGGGGGAAACACCATATATTTT,CAITNGGNTIYF
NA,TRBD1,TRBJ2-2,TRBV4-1,TGCGCCAGCAGCCAAGAAGGGGGCCGCGAGGGCACCGGGGAGCTGTTTTTT,CASSQEGGREGTGELFF
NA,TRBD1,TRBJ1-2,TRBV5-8,TGTGCCAGCAGCTTGAGTTCGGCAGGGGGAATAGGCGGCTACACCTTC,CASSLSSAGGIGGYTF
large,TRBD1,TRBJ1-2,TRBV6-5,TGTGCCAGCCGCCCCCCGGGACAGGGCAACTATGGCTACACCTTC,CASRPPGQGNYGYTF
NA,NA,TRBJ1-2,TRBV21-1,TGTGCCAGCAGCCTATCGCCGGGGGTAATGGACTATGGCTACACCTTC,CASSLSPGVMDYGYTF
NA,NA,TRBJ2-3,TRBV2,TGTGCCAGCAGGTATACAGGGTCGCCAGATACGCAGTATTTT,CASRYTGSPDTQYF
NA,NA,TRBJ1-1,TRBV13,TGTGCCAGCAGCTTGGGGGGAAGGGACACTGAAGCTTTCTTT,CASSLGGRDTEAFF
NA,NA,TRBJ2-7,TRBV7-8,TGTGCCAGCAGCCCACGGGCGGAGGAGCAGTACTTC,CASSPRAEEQYF
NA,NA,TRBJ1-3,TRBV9,TGTGCCAGCAGCGCTCTGGGGGGGTACACCATATATTTT,CASSALGGYTIYF
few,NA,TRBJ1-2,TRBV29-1,TGCAGCGTTGACAGTTGGACCTCATATGGCTACACCTTC,CSVDSWTSYGYTF
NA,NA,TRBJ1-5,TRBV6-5,TGTGCCAGCAGTTACAAGGACGCCAATCAGCCCCAGCATTTT,CASSYKDANQPQHF
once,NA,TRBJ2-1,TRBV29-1,TGCAGCGTTGGGGACAATGAGCAGTTCTTC,CSVGDNEQFF
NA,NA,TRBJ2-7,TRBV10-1,TGCGCCAGCAGTAGCCCAGGGGACATGAGAGAGCAGTACTTC,CASSSPGDMREQYF
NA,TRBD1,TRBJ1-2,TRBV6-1,TGTGCCAGCAGTGATTTACAGGGGGACTATGGCTACACCTTC,CASSDLQGDYGYTF
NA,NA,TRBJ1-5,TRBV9,TGTGCCAGCAGCGTAACCCCCGATCAGCCCCAGCATTTT,CASSVTPDQPQHF